Shown below are 20 T cell receptor beta chains from a single sample sequenced in a study of blood T cell repertoires in COVID-19. The repertoire was sequenced with immunoSEQ multiplex PCR; TCRdb's copy has only in-frame clones and lacks some. The sample shows 70,000 to 95,000 clones, more than 70% of them seen only once. Sequences were obtained from peripheral blood. The receptors shown here come from a man aged 50-59 years with COVID-19, enrolled during active disease.

The rearrangement links TRBV5-4 to TRBJ2-3; 12 positions match TRBD2. V dropped 4 bases and J dropped 0; count of bases not matched to a gene: 15. The germline V gene has CDR1 SGHNT and CDR2 YYREEE (reference sequence). The CDR3 covers 20 residues. CDR3 protein: CASSPSGWTSGVPSTDTQYF. The CDR3 DNA is TGTGCCAGCAGCCCCTCAGGTTGGACTAGCGGGGTCCCGAGCACAGATACGCAGTATTTT.

The chain joins TRBV7-2 to TRBJ1-6; the match to TRBD1 covers 12 bases. The CDR3 has 14 residues. The germline V gene has CDR1 SGHTA and CDR2 FQGNSA. J lost 14 bases, V lost 5 bases, and 7 bases had no gene match. DNA of the CDR3: TGTGCCAGCAGCCGGGACAGGGGGCACGTATCCCTCCACTTT. Protein product: CASSRDRGHVSLHF.

V is TRBV6-5 and J is TRBJ1-5; no clear D. CDR1 is MNHEY and CDR2 is SVGAGI in the germline V gene. The CDR3 is made up of 15 amino acids. V shed 5 bases and J shed 1 base, with 12 bases lying between them. Here the CDR3 reads CASSPRGQSNQPQHF. The DNA of the CDR3 is TGTGCCAGCAGTCCCCGTGGGCAGAGCAATCAGCCCCAGCATTTT.

The sample holds one count of this clone. This chain connects TRBV19 to TRBJ2-7; TRBD1 aligns across 7 bases. The CDR3 has 13 residues. V dropped 3 bases and J dropped 3; count of bases not matched to a gene: 2. CDR1 is LNHDA, CDR2 SQIVND, per germline (reference sequence). The CDR3 sequence is CASSMGQYYEQYF. The DNA for the CDR3 is TGTGCCAGTAGTATGGGACAGTACTACGAGCAGTACTTC.

The gene calls are TRBV5-5 and TRBJ2-2, with 7 bases aligning to TRBD1. The CDR3 totals 16 residues. The V segment lost 3 bases and the J segment 1 base; nucleotides outside the gene matches: 6. Looked up from germline, CDR1 is SGHKS and CDR2 is YYEKEE (reference sequence). Here the CDR3 DNA reads TGTGCCAGCAGCTCTCCCGGGACAGAGAACACCGGGGAGCTGTTTTTT. Its protein product is CASSSPGTENTGELFF.

The V gene is TRBV6-1, the J gene TRBJ2-1, with D possibly TRBD2 on 6 matching bases. The ends were cut back, 3 bases at V and 6 bases at J, with 12 bases in the middle. Looked up from germline, CDR1 is MNHNS and CDR2 is SASEGT. This CDR3 region has 14 residues. The CDR3 DNA reads TGTGCCAGCAGTGATCCATCCGGGGGCAATGAGCAGTTCTTC. The encoded protein is CASSDPSGGNEQFF.

The chain has TRBV30 and TRBJ1-1; D uncertain. V gave up 1 base and J gave up 3 bases, with 9 bases separating them. This CDR3 has 13 amino acids. Per the germline V gene, CDR1 is GTSNPN and CDR2 is SVGIG (reference sequence). The CDR3 nucleotides read TGTGCCTGGAGTGGGCAGGTATACACTGAAGCTTTCTTT. Translation gives CAWSGQVYTEAFF. The full variable domain, rest sourced from reference TRBV30 and TRBJ1-1, is SQTIHQWPATLVQPVGSPLSLECTVEGTSNPNLYWYRQAAGRGLQLLFYSVGIGQISSEVPQNLSASRPQDRQFILSSKKLLLSDSGFYLCAWSGQVYTEAFFGQGTRLTVV.

The V and J genes are TRBV7-2 and TRBJ2-7; 8 nucleotides match TRBD2. CDR3 length: 16 amino acids. CDR1 is SGHTA and CDR2 is FQGNSA in the germline V gene. V was pared by 4 bases and J by 0 bases, with 8 bases of the junction left unmatched. This chain's CDR3 is CASSSRGGLSSYEQYF. The CDR3 region has the DNA TGTGCCAGCAGCTCCCGGGGGGGCCTAAGCTCCTACGAGCAGTACTTC. The full variable domain, rest sourced from reference TRBV7-2 and TRBJ2-7, is GAGVSQSPSNKVTEKGKDVELRCDPISGHTALYWYRQSLGQGLEFLIYFQGNSAPDKSGLPSDRFSAERTGGSVSTLTIQRTQQEDSAVYLCASSSRGGLSSYEQYFGPGTRLTVT.

The chain employs TRBV30 and TRBJ1-5; D may be TRBD1 (6 bases). CDR1 and CDR2 (germline): GTSNPN, SVGIG (reference sequence). The CDR3 sequence is 13 residues long. Trimming removed 2 bases from V and 4 bases from J, with 9 bases in between. The CDR3 here is CAWSNDRNQPQHF. The CDR3 DNA follows: TGTGCCTGGAGTAACGACAGGAATCAGCCCCAGCATTTT.

Here the CDR3 reads CASRQGAGQPQHF. DNA for the CDR3: TGTGCCAGTAGACAGGGGGCTGGTCAGCCCCAGCATTTT. The genes are TRBV19 and TRBJ1-5; TRBD1 agrees at 9 bases. Germline CDR1 reads LNHDA; CDR2 reads SQIVND (reference sequence). Trimming removed 6 bases from V and 6 bases from J; junction bases left unmatched: 3. The CDR3 covers 13 residues.

This chain connects TRBV7-2 to TRBJ2-3; D call uncertain. CDR3 length: 15 amino acids. The germline V gene has CDR1 SGHTA and CDR2 FQGNSA. The V end lost 4 bases, the J end lost 2 bases, and 13 bases lay between the germline ends. CDR3 protein: CASSSTLIFTDTQYF. The CDR3 DNA follows: TGTGCCAGCAGCTCCACTCTGATTTTCACAGATACGCAGTATTTT.

The chain combines TRBV3-1 (or the pseudogene TRBV3-2) with TRBJ1-2, with D maybe TRBD1 (6 bases). This CDR3 is 15 amino acids long. Per germline, CDR1 LGHDT and CDR2 YNNKEL (reference sequence). V gave up 2 bases and J gave up 4 bases, with 14 bases separating them. Here the CDR3 reads CASSQFPGTLYGYTF. In DNA form, the CDR3 reads TGTGCCAGCAGCCAATTCCCCGGGACACTCTATGGCTACACCTTC.

The rearrangement uses TRBV27 and TRBJ1-2; TRBD1 matches 7 bases. Trimming removed 6 bases from V and 7 bases from J; junction bases left unmatched: 5. Germline CDR1 MNHEY, CDR2 SMNVEV (reference sequence). This CDR3 spans 12 amino acids. This chain's CDR3 is CASRMTGSGYTF. The CDR3 region has the DNA TGTGCCAGCAGGATGACAGGGAGTGGCTACACCTTC.

V and J are TRBV5-1 and TRBJ1-1, with D perhaps TRBD1 (5 bases). The germline V and J ends were trimmed by 4 bases and 1 base, with 8 bases remaining between them. The CDR3 consists of 13 residues. CDR1 SGHRS and CDR2 YFSETQ come from the germline V gene. DNA of the CDR3: TGCGCCAGCAGCCGACAGAAGAACACTGAAGCTTTCTTT. Its translation is CASSRQKNTEAFF.

The chain has TRBV19 and TRBJ2-2, with TRBD1 matching over 7 bases. CDR1 is LNHDA and CDR2 is SQIVND in the germline V gene (reference sequence). J gave up 5 bases and V 10 bases, and 13 bases lay outside the gene matches. The CDR3 covers 15 residues. The CDR3 protein is CATLRRTGGTGELFF. CDR3 DNA: TGTGCCACCTTAAGACGGACAGGAGGTACCGGGGAGCTGTTTTTT.

The chain carries TRBV27 and TRBJ2-7; 9 positions agree with TRBD1. The V gene end was trimmed by 1 base and the J gene end by 6 bases; junction bases not matched to a gene: 4. There are 14 residues in the CDR3. Germline-derived CDR1 and CDR2 are MNHEY and SMNVEV (reference sequence). DNA of the CDR3: TGTGCCAGCAGTTTATTCGGGACAGGGTTCGAGCAGTACTTC. It specifies CASSLFGTGFEQYF.

This clone was seen a single time. The genes are TRBV29-1 and TRBJ2-1; the match to TRBD2 covers 12 bases. The V gene end was trimmed by 3 bases and the J gene end by 7 bases; junction bases not matched to a gene: 7. The CDR3 sequence is 15 residues long. Germline V gene sequence: CDR1 SQVTM, CDR2 ANQGSEA. In DNA, the CDR3 is TGCAGCGTTGAGCCTTCTAGCGGGGGGGCGAATGAGCAGTTCTTC. Residues: CSVEPSSGGANEQFF.

CDR3 DNA: TGTGCCAGCAGCGTAGGGGAGACTAGCGGGGCCCAGGAGACCCAGTACTTC. It specifies CASSVGETSGAQETQYF. The rearrangement joins TRBV9 to TRBJ2-5, with 11 bases fitting TRBD2. J was trimmed by 5 bases and V by 0 bases; bases with no gene match: 9. Germline lookup yields CDR1 SGDLS and CDR2 YYNGEE. The CDR3 runs 17 residues.

This clone was seen a few times. V gene TRBV11-2 combines with J gene TRBJ2-1; maybe TRBD2 (7 bases). V was pared by 0 bases and J by 5 bases, with 14 bases between. The CDR3 is 16 residues long. Germline CDR1 is SGHAT and CDR2 is FQNNGV. Here the CDR3 DNA reads TGTGCCAGCAGCTTAGAAGGGGGGGTTTGGAACAATGAGCAGTTCTTC. Translating it yields CASSLEGGVWNNEQFF.

The chain combines TRBV28 with TRBJ1-4; the D gene is possibly TRBD1 (5 bases). V dropped 11 bases and J dropped 4 bases, with 14 bases sitting between them. The germline CDR1 and CDR2 sequences are MDHEN and SYDVKM. The CDR3 contains 13 residues. CDR3 amino acids: CAVYGGNNEKLFF. In DNA, the CDR3 is TGTGCCGTCTACGGGGGGAATAATGAAAAACTGTTTTTT.